This TCR beta chain originates from a study of cytomegalovirus exposure and HLA in healthy donors. At the level of the study: The study's early data release held tens of millions of unique TCRs from HLA-typed donors.

Whole-study findings and limits: Fewer than 200 TCR beta chains were listed as cytomegalovirus-associated. TRBV6-2, TRBV6-3 and some other V segments were unresolvable in 87-base-pair reads.

The CDR3 is 15 amino acids. Germline V gene data show CDR1 as MNHEY and CDR2 as SMNVEV (reference sequence). V lost 2 bases and J lost 3, with 12 bases in between. In the PCR, 60 Vbeta and 13 Jbeta primers were used. Original data processing: In a later analysis, some 80 million unique TCR beta chains included roughly 11 million shared by two or more donors. Clones were read by immunoSEQ multiplex PCR, and TCRdb kept only the in-frame ones, dropping some. V and J calls and clone size are as listed in that table; D and trimming were resolved from the DNA. In the table there are 100,000 or so clones, approximately 68% of which are singletons. On this clone: Its specificity is not known.

The V call is TRBV27, the J call TRBJ2-3; maybe TRBD2 (6 bases). The origin of this receptor is a woman younger than 30 in good health and CMV-seropositive. Sequenced input: PBMCs. CDR3 DNA: TGTGCCAGCAGTTTAGTTGGTAGCGGAACAGATACGCAGTATTTT. Translation: CASSLVGSGTDTQYF.